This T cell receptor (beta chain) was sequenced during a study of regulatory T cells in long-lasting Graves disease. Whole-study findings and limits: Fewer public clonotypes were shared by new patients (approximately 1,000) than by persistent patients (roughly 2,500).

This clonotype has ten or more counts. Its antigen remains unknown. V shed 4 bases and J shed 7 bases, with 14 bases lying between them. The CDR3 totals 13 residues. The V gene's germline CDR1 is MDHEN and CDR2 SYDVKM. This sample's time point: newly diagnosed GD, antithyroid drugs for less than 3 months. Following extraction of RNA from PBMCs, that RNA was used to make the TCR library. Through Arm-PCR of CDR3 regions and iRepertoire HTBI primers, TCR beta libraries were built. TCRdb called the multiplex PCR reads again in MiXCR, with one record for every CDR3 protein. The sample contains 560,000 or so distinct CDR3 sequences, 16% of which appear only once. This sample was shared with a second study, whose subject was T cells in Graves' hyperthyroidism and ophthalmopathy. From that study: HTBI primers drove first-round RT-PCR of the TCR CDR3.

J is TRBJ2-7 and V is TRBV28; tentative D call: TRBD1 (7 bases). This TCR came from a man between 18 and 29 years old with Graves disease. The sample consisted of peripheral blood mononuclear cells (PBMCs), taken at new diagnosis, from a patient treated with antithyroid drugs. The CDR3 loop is CASSYKGAGEQYF. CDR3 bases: TGTGCCAGCAGTTACAAGGGGGCGGGGGAGCAGTACTTC.